Detailed here is one T cell receptor beta chain. Its antigen is currently unknown. It is likely a read error, because the conserved phenylalanine at the end of the CDR3 is missing. The limits of the CDR3 on the DNA are not certain, so only TCRdb's listed CDR3 is given. 13 Jbeta primers and 60 Vbeta primers were used for the PCR. TCRdb keeps only in-frame clones here, not all; method: immunoSEQ multiplex PCR. The data contain approximately 170,000 clones, 85% of them singletons. The data originate from a study of cytomegalovirus exposure and HLA in healthy donors. The study, taken as a whole, reports: It was reportedly the case that the classifier diagnosed cytomegalovirus status with high specificity and sensitivity.

The specimen sequenced was PBMCs. The sequence was collected from a boy aged 2 to 9 in good health and CMV-seronegative.

CDR3 protein: CASSEAFGDSPTL. V gene TRBV6-1 combines with J gene TRBJ1-2; the D call of TRBD1 is as the table states it, not checked on the DNA. The CDR3 numbers 13 amino acids, ends counted. Per the germline V gene, CDR1 is MNHNS and CDR2 is SASEGT.